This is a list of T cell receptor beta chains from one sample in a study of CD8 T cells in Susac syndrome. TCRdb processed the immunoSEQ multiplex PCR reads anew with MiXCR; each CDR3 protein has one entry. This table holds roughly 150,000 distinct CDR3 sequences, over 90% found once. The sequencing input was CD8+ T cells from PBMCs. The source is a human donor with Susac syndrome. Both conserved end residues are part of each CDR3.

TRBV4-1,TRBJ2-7,CASSQEGRSEEQYF
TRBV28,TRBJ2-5,CASSRYGTPGETQYF
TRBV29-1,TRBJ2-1,CSVRLGSGNEQFF
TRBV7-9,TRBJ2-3,CASSSTSGTDTQYF
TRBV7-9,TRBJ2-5,CASSLRRGETQYF
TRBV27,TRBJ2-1,CASSPFPGNEQFF
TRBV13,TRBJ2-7,CASSQYRREQYF
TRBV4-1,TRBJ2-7,CASSLLAGGPGEQYF
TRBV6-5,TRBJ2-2,CASKSVTGELFF
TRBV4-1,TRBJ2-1,CASSQFSGRASIYEQFF
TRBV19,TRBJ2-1,CASSPGLAVSSYNEQFF
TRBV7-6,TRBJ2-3,CASSWEDLPSGSEGDTQYF
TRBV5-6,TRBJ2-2,CASSLGPGTGELFF
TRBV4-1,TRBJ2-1,CASSQEGISYNEQFF
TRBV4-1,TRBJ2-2,CASSQGTSGSIGELFF
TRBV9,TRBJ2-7,CASSERTGVFYEQYF
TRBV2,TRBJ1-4,CASWGGTEKLFF
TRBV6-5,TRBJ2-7,CASSSGAPGEQYF
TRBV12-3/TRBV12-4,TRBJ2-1,CASSRDRALSEQFF
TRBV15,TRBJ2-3,CATSKETGQGADTQYF
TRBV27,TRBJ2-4,CASSPTRLAKNIQYF
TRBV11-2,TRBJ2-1,CASSLGGLGGPYNEQFF
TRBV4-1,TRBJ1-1,CASSPDRDTEAFF
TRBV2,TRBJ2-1,CASSLTGGMSSYNEQFF
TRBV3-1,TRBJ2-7,CASSQVHADEQYF
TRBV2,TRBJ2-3,CASSSRDRGVDTQYF
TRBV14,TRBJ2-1,CASSQVAAGEQFF
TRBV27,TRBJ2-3,CASSLSLLESVGTQYF
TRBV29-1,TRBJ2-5,CSVPGLGAQETQYF
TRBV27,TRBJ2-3,CASRTLLASLTDTQYF
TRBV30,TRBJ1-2,CAWSYDYGYTF
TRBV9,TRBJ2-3,CASSEGTASKTDTQYF
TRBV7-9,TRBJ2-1,CASTPTRDRERLQFF
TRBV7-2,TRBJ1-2,CASSLVLTGAGHGYTF
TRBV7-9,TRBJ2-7,CASSPDYEQYF
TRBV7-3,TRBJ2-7,CASSLGVGSSYEQYF
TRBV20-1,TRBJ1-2,CSAWTETYGYTF
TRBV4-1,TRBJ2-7,CASSQDRTEQYF
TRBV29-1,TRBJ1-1,CSVGTTEAFF
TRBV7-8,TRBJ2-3,CASTLGGSTDTQYF
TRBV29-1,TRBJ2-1,CSVEPETDAYNEQFF
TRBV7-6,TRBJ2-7,CASSLDGGPYYEQYF
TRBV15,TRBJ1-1,CATSRDGAPLNTEAFF
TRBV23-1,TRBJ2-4,CASSQRSSGRQSWNIQYF
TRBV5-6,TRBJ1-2,CASSSTGTYGYTF
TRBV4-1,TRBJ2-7,CASSQGIAASYEQYF
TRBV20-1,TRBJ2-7,CSARDLDSGYYEQYF
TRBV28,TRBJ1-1,CASSLTANRAPFF
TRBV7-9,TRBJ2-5,CASSSQTGTTKVQETQYF
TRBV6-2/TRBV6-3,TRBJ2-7,CAASGSGEQYF